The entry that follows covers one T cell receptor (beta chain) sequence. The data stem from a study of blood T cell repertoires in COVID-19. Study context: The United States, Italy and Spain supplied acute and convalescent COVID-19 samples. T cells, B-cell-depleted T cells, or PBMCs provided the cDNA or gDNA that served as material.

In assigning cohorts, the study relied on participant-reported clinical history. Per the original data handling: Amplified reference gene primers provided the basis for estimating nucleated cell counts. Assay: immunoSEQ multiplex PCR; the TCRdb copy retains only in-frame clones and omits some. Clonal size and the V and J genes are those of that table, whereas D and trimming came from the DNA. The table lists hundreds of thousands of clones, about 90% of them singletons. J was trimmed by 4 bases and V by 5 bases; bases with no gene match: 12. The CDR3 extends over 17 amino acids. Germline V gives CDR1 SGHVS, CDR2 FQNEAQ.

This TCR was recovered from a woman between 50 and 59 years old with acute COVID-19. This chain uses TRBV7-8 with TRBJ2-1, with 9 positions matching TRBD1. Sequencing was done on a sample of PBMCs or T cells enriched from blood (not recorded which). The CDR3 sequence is CASSLRPGTGIYNEQFF. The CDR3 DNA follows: TGTGCCAGCAGCCTGCGCCCCGGGACAGGGATATACAATGAGCAGTTCTTC.